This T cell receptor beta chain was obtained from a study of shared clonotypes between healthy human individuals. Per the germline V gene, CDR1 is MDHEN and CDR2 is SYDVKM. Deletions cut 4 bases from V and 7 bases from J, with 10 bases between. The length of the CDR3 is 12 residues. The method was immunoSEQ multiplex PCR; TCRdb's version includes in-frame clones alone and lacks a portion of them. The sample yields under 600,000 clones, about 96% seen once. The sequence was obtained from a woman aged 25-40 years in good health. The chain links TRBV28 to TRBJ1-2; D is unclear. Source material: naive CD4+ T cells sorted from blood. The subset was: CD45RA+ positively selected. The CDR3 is CASSSKQFGYTF. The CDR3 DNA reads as TGTGCCAGCAGTTCAAAACAATTTGGCTACACCTTC.